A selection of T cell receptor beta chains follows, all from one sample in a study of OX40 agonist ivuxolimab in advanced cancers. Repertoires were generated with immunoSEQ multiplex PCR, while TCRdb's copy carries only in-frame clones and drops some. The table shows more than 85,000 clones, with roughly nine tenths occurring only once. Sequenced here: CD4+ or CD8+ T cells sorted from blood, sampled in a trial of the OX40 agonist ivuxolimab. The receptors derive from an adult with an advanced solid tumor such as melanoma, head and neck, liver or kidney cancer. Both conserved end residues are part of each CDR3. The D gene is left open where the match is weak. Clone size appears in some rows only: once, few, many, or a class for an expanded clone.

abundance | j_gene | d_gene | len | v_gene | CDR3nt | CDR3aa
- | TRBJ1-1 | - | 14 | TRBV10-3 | TGTGCCATCAGTCTAGACGAAAGGAGGACTGAAGCTTTCTTT | CAISLDERRTEAFF
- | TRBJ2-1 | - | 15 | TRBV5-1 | TGCGCCAGCAGCTCCGGAGGGGCCTACTACTCGGAGCAGTTCTTC | CASSSGGAYYSEQFF
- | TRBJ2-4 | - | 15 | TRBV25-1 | TGTGCCAGCAGTGACCTGGAGGCCTCTGGAAACATTCAGTACTTC | CASSDLEASGNIQYF
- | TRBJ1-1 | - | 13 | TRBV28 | TGTGCCAGCGGGGGGGCGCCGAACACTGAAGCTTTCTTT | CASGGAPNTEAFF
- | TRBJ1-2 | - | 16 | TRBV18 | TGTGCCAGCTCACCACCGACGACAGCTACTAACTATGGCTACACCTTC | CASSPPTTATNYGYTF
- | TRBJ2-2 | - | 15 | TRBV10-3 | TGTGCCATCAGTGAGAGAGTAACCTCATCCGGGGAGCTGTTTTTT | CAISERVTSSGELFF
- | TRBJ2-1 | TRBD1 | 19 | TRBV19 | TGTGCCAGTAGTTTACTAGGAGGACAGGGACGGTCTTCGCCGGATGAGCAGTTCTTC | CASSLLGGQGRSSPDEQFF
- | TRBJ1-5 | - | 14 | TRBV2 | TGTGCCAGCAGTGTCCCAGGGAACAATCAGCCCCAGCATTTT | CASSVPGNNQPQHF
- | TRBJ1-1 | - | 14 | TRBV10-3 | TGTGCCATCAGGGTGGACATATTGAACACTGAAGCTTTCTTT | CAIRVDILNTEAFF
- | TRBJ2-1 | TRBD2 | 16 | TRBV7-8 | TGTGCCAGCAGCGGGGGAGCGGGAGAAGTGTACAATGAGCAGTTCTTC | CASSGGAGEVYNEQFF
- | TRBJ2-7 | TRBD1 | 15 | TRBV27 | TGTGCCAGCAAGCAAGACAGGGGAAAAGACTACGAGCAGTACTTC | CASKQDRGKDYEQYF
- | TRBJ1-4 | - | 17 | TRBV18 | TGTGCCAGCTCACCAGAGCTAGGGAGCACGACTAATGAAAAACTGTTTTTT | CASSPELGSTTNEKLFF
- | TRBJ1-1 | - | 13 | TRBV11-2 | TGTGCCAGCAGCCCCTCTTGGGGCACTGAAGCTTTCTTT | CASSPSWGTEAFF
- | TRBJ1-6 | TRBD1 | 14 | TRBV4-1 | TGCGCCAGCAGCCCCCAGCTTAGGACAGGGAGCCTCCACTTT | CASSPQLRTGSLHF
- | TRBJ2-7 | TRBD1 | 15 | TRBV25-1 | TGTGCCAGCAGCCCCCTGGGGCCGACAGGGTACGAGCAGTACTTC | CASSPLGPTGYEQYF
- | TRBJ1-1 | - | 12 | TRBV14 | TGTGCCAGCAGCCAAGAGGGTATACGAGCTTTCTTT | CASSQEGIRAFF
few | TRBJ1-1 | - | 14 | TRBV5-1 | TGCGCCAGCAGCTTGGCTGCAGAGAACACTGAAGCTTTCTTT | CASSLAAENTEAFF
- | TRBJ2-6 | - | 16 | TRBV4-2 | TGTGCCAGCAGCCAAGCCAGGGGTGGTGGGGCCAACGTCCTGACTTTC | CASSQARGGGANVLTF
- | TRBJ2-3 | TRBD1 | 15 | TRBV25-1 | TGTGCCAGCAGTGAACCGGGACAGCGCACAGATACGCAGTATTTT | CASSEPGQRTDTQYF
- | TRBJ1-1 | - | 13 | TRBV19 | TGTGCCAGTTCAGGGACTATCGACACTGAAGCTTTCTTT | CASSGTIDTEAFF
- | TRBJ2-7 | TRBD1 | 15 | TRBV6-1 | TGTGCCAGCAGTGGGGGACAGGGGTTTTTCTACGAGCAGTACTTC | CASSGGQGFFYEQYF
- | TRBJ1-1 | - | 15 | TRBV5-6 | TGTGCCAGCAGCTTGCTGACAGTATCGAACACTGAAGCTTTCTTT | CASSLLTVSNTEAFF
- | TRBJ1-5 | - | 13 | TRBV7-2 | TGTGCCAGCAGCCTAAATCGTGGGCAGCCCCAGCATTTT | CASSLNRGQPQHF
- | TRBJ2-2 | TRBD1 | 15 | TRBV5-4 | TGTGCCAGCAGCTTGGGACAGGGAAACACCGGGGAGCTGTTTTTT | CASSLGQGNTGELFF
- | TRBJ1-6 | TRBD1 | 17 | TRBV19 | TGTGCCAGTAGTATACCGAACGCCGGGACAGCTAATTCACCCCTCCACTTT | CASSIPNAGTANSPLHF
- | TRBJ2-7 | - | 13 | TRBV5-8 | TGTGCCAGCAGCTTGGCAGGCGTTTACGAGCAGTACTTC | CASSLAGVYEQYF
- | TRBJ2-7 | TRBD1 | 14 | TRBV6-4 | TGTGCCAGCAGTAGAACAGGGGTCTCCTACGAGCAGTACTTC | CASSRTGVSYEQYF
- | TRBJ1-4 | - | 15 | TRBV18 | TGTGCCAGCTCACGGAGCCCCGGTTCTAATGAAAAACTGTTTTTT | CASSRSPGSNEKLFF
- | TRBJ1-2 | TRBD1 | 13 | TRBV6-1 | TGTGCCAGCAGAGGGACAGTTAACTATGGCTACACCTTC | CASRGTVNYGYTF
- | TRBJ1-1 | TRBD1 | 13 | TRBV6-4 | TGTGCCAGCACTACAGGGGACGGGTTCCCAGCTTTCTTT | CASTTGDGFPAFF
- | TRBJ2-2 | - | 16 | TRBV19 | TGTGCCAGTAGTACCACCTATTCCCCTGGGACCGGGGAGCTGTTTTTT | CASSTTYSPGTGELFF
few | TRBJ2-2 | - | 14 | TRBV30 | TGTGCCTGGAGTGAGGGGTCGAACACCGGGGAGCTGTTTTTT | CAWSEGSNTGELFF
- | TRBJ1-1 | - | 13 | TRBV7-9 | TGTGCCAGTTACAGGACTCAAGGGACTGAAGCTTTCTTT | CASYRTQGTEAFF
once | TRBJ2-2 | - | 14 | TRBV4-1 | TGCGCCAGCAGCCCGACAGGGAACACCGGGGAGCTGTTTTTT | CASSPTGNTGELFF
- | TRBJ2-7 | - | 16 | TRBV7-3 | TGTGCCAGCAGCTTACAGACGGACCACGCGACGGGCTCGCAGCACTTC | CASSLQTDHATGSQHF
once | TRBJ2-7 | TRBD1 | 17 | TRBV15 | TGTGCCACCAGCGGAACGACAGGGGACCCATCGACCTACGAGCAGTACTTC | CATSGTTGDPSTYEQYF
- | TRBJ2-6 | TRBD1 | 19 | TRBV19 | TGTGCCAGTAGTATCTTCGGGACAGGGGCACACTCTGGGGCCAACGTCCTGACTTTC | CASSIFGTGAHSGANVLTF
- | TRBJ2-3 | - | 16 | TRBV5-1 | TGCGCCAGCAGCTTGGCAGCACACCGAGGCACAGATACGCAGTATTTT | CASSLAAHRGTDTQYF
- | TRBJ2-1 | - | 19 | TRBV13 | TGTGCCAGCAGCCTACGCCCCGAAAGAGGGGGGAGCTCCTACAATGAGCAGTTCTTC | CASSLRPERGGSSYNEQFF
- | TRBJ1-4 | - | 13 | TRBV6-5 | TGTGCCAGCAGTTACACCATTAATGAAAAACTGTTTTTT | CASSYTINEKLFF
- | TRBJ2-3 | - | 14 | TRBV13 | TGTGCCAGCAGCTTAGATAGGAGCACAGATACGCAGTATTTT | CASSLDRSTDTQYF